This TCR beta chain was sequenced in a study of CD8 T cells in Susac syndrome (dated by TCRdb to between 2018 and 2021). For the study in its entirety: Repertoire sequencing was used to test whether CD8+ T cell activation and differentiation in Susac syndrome was antigen driven. Study-level results and caveats: The number of individuals in the TCR sequencing and HLA analysis was recognized as being relatively small.

As for this clonotype: The antigen it recognizes is unknown. One base away there is no much larger clone; base qualities are not given.

Peripheral blood CD8+ and CD4+ T cells from healthy donors, Susac syndrome patients and multiple sclerosis patients were profiled by high-throughput TCR beta sequencing. The healthy donors served as controls matched for age and sex. Bulk CD8+ and CD4+ T cells were purified magnetically by negative isolation, whereas CD8+ TEMRA cells were enriched by FACS. Blood was drawn into EDTA tubes, processed within 24 hours, and PBMCs were isolated by density gradient centrifugation. PBMCs intended for TCR sequencing were cryopreserved in liquid nitrogen and thawed later in a water bath at 37 degrees C. Purity of sorted or isolated CD4+, CD8+ and CD8+ TEMRA cells was at least 90%. RNA was extracted with the RNeasy kit and roughly 0.5 to 1 ug was reverse transcribed using random hexamers. TCR beta CDR3 regions were amplified with the immunoSEQ multiplex PCR assay covering 54 Vbeta and 13 Jbeta segments. PCR amplification bias was corrected by using a synthetic template baseline for primer optimization and computational correction. Turning to the authors' computational methods: Reads were annotated to V, D and J genes according to IMGT and were analyzed with immunoSEQ Analyzer, with only productive sequences retained. Clonality was computed as one minus Shannon entropy normalized by log2 of the number of productive unique sequences. For each patient and control, public and private clones were evaluated among the 100 most prevalent clones. Susac-specific clones were defined as absent from healthy and MS cohorts, roughly 1,100 published viral clones and other ImmuneACCESS disease sequences. TCRdb reprocessing: public reads trimmed at Q25 with fastp, clones called with MiXCR, in-frame beta chains kept. Identical CDR3 protein sequences are pooled into one entry, listed with their most common genes and DNA. These V and J calls originate from TCRdb's pipeline instead of the authors' own analysis. Recorded for this sample are 130,000 to 150,000 distinct CDR3 sequences; approximately 95% of them occurred a single time. The ten largest clones take up 0.075% to 0.1% of the sample.

The clonotype originates from a human donor in good health. The material sequenced was CD4+ T cells from PBMCs.

In nucleotides, the sequence is TGTGCCAGCAGCCAAGCGAGGGGACTTGGGGATGAGCAGTTCTTC. Translated, this is CASSQARGLGDEQFF. The V and J segments used are TRBV3-1 and TRBJ2-1; 6 matching bases give a weak D call of TRBD2. Relative to germline, V is 1 base shorter and J is 8 bases shorter, with 15 bases between their ends. The germline V gene (reference sequence) yields LGHDT for CDR1 and YNNKEL for CDR2. Spanning cysteine to phenylalanine, the CDR3 consists of 15 amino acids. The retained sequence is limited to the CDR3, 45 bases, with the frame set at the first base.